This T cell receptor (beta chain) was sequenced during a study of T cells in Graves' hyperthyroidism and ophthalmopathy. Study-level points and caveats: Blood held most thyroid clonotypes expanded above 0.001 frequency.

Details on this clonotype: Antigen unknown.

The source material, RNA transcripts, was used to amplify TCR beta CDR3 regions. The HTBI primer set was used in a first-round RT-PCR of the TCR CDR3. TCRdb reprocessed the multiplex PCR reads with MiXCR, giving one entry per CDR3 protein. The profile shows about 560,000 distinct CDR3 sequences, about 45% of them singletons. From germline, CDR1 is SEHNR and CDR2 FQNEAQ (reference sequence). This CDR3 contains 17 residues. V was trimmed by 5 bases and J by 4 bases, leaving 23 bases between them. The chain couples TRBV7-9 to TRBJ1-2; no clear D gene. The sequenced sample was peripheral blood or thyroid tissue (not recorded which). The receptor comes from a woman younger than 30 with Graves' hyperthyroidism. The CDR3 loop reads CASSKPGQKTTLYGYTF. DNA of the CDR3: TGTGCCAGCAGCAAACCGGGCCAGAAAACAACTCTCTATGGCTACACCTTC. The full variable domain, its missing parts supplied by reference TRBV7-9 and TRBJ1-2, is DTGVSQNPRHKITKRGQNVTFRCDPISEHNRLYWYRQTLGQGPEFLTYFQNEAQLEKSRLLSDRFSAERPKGSFSTLEIQRTEQGDSAMYLCASSKPGQKTTLYGYTFGSGTRLTVV.